The clone carrying this TCR beta chain has more than one count but fewer than ten. Its antigen is not identified. One end of the junction does not line up with germline, which may come from a read error. This sample is part of a study of blood T cells in healthy people across ages. General study results and limits: Per million T cells, TCR beta diversity dropped about linearly as age rose.

Through a sample-barcoded 5' primer and a J-beta primer mix, a second PCR was run for about 6 to 12 cycles. A tag from a template-switch adaptor with 12 random nucleotides marked each cDNA molecule. In TCRdb, the 5' RACE reads were re-called with MiXCR into one record per CDR3 protein. Seen here are 700,000 or so distinct CDR3 sequences, over 20% observed once, and the top ten hold around 22%. The origin of this receptor is a man aged 65 to 85 in good health. What was sequenced was blood.

The CDR3 DNA follows: TGCGCCAGCAGTAAACCGAGGGGGGGCAGGGAGCAGTTCTTC. It translates to CASSKPRGGREQFF. This chain uses TRBV6-1 with TRBJ2-1; a weak D match, TRBD2 (7 bases). Germline CDR1 is MNHNS and CDR2 is SASEGT. The CDR3 has 14 residues.